Detailed here is one T cell receptor (beta chain). The data are from a study of blood T cell repertoires in COVID-19. Study in general: Both acute and convalescent COVID-19 samples were obtained from the United States, Italy and Spain. The cDNA or gDNA used as material had been derived from T cells, B-cell-depleted T cells, or PBMCs.

The CDR3 has 14 amino acids. V gave up 0 bases and J gave up 10 bases, with 11 bases separating them. CDR1 is SGDLS and CDR2 is YYNGEE in the germline V gene. This table comes from immunoSEQ multiplex PCR, and its TCRdb copy is limited to in-frame clones, with some not included. The sample includes fewer than 250,000 clones, around nine tenths of them seen just once. This TCR derives from a woman aged 55-70 years who had recovered from COVID-19. V gene TRBV9 combines with J gene TRBJ1-6; no definite D call. Sequenced sample: peripheral blood. As DNA, the CDR3 is TGTGCCAGCAGCGTAGTCCCCCGAGAGTCACCCCTCCACTTT. As protein: CASSVVPRESPLHF.